This T cell receptor beta chain was sequenced during a study of regulatory T cells in long-lasting Graves disease. V lost 4 bases and J lost 5; bases outside the gene matches: 15. There are 17 residues in the CDR3. The germline V gene encodes CDR1 SGHRS and CDR2 YFSETQ. Noted time point: newly diagnosed GD, antithyroid drugs for less than 3 months. Isolated PBMC RNA provided the starting material for the TCR library. Overall study results and limits: There were preferences for TRBV28, TRBJ1-2 and TRBJ2-5 in persistent disease. Public clonotype sharing was higher in persistent than newly diagnosed patients.

As to this clonotype: The antigen remains undetermined.

Building the TCR beta libraries relied on iRepertoire HTBI primers, and CDR3 regions underwent Arm-PCR. MiXCR, run by TCRdb on the multiplex PCR reads, gives a single entry per CDR3 protein. The sample includes roughly 500,000 distinct CDR3 sequences, approximately 13% of them seen just once. The same specimen was also included in a second study, on T cells in Graves' hyperthyroidism and ophthalmopathy. In that study: When the TCR CDR3 underwent first-round RT-PCR, the HTBI primer set was used.

This receptor was obtained from a man aged 25-45 years with Graves disease. The sample in question was peripheral blood mononuclear cells (PBMCs), obtained at new diagnosis, from a patient treated with antithyroid drugs. This chain connects TRBV5-1 to TRBJ2-5; 9 nucleotides line up with TRBD2. As DNA, the CDR3 is TGCGCCAGCAGCCCGGGCGGTAGCGGGAGTGGACAGGAGACCCAGTACTTC. Translation gives CASSPGGSGSGQETQYF.